Only a few counts were recorded for the clone carrying this TCR beta chain. The data are from a study of blood T cell repertoires in COVID-19. Across the whole study: Researchers got acute and convalescent COVID-19 samples from the United States, Italy and Spain. Sources were T cells, B-cell-depleted T cells, or PBMCs; the material itself was cDNA or gDNA.

Original data processing: The assay estimated nucleated cells by amplifying reference gene primers. Some clones are missing from TCRdb's copy, which holds only in-frame ones; the method was immunoSEQ multiplex PCR. That table gives V, J and clone size, and the DNA gave D and trimming. The sample includes about 250,000 clones, 70% to 90% seen only once; the top ten take around 3.3%. The receptor was derived from a young man with active or convalescent COVID-19. The specimen sequenced was peripheral blood.

The CDR3 DNA sequence: TGTGCCAGTAGTATTTCCCTCAATGAAAAACTGTTTTTT. Amino acid sequence: CASSISLNEKLFF. The gene calls are TRBV19 and TRBJ1-4; no clear D gene. Trimming cost V 3 bases and J 5 bases, with 7 bases left between them. The CDR3 extends over 13 amino acids. CDR1 is LNHDA, CDR2 SQIVND, per germline (reference sequence).